The 21 T cell receptor beta chains below all came from one sample that was sequenced in a study of blood T cell repertoires in COVID-19. The table came from immunoSEQ multiplex PCR; TCRdb's copy has only in-frame clones and leaves some out. This sample has nearly 250,000 clones, with approximately 85% found just once. Sequencing was carried out using PBMCs or T cells enriched from blood (not recorded which). Receptors originate from a woman aged 45-59 years with acute COVID-19.

The chain is built from TRBV25-1 and TRBJ2-3, with 8 bases fitting TRBD1. V lost 2 bases and J lost 6; bases outside the gene matches: 13. The CDR3 sequence is 17 residues long. Germline V gene lookup returns CDR1 MGHDK and CDR2 SYGVNS. The DNA for the CDR3 is TGTGCCAGCAGTGAAGGGGCGGCGACAGGGGTTCGGGATACGCAGTATTTT. Translated, it gives CASSEGAATGVRDTQYF. Combining the CDR3 with reference TRBV25-1 and TRBJ2-3 gives the whole variable domain EADIYQTPRYLVIGTGKKITLECSQTMGHDKMYWYQQDPGMELHLIHYSYGVNSTEKGDLSSESTVSRIRTEHFPLTLESARPSHTSQYLCASSEGAATGVRDTQYFGPGTRLTVL.

The rearrangement joins TRBV19 to TRBJ1-4; no firm D call. CDR3 length: 16 amino acids. Germline assignment: CDR1 LNHDA and CDR2 SQIVND (reference sequence). Trimming left V 5 bases short and J 7 bases short, with 20 bases between. The CDR3, as DNA: TGTGCCAGTAGTCCCCGGGGTGCCCGGGATAGTGAAAAACTGTTTTTT. Translation: CASSPRGARDSEKLFF.

The chain joins TRBV5-1 to TRBJ2-1, with unresolved D. The germline gives CDR1 SGHRS, CDR2 YFSETQ. Trimming pared 1 base from V and 6 bases from J, leaving 8 bases between. This CDR3 region has 13 residues. The CDR3 reads CASSLNLRNEQFF. The CDR3 nucleotides are TGCGCCAGCAGCTTGAATCTACGCAATGAGCAGTTCTTC.

The chain recombines TRBV29-1 with TRBJ1-1; 7 bases agree with TRBD1. Germline CDR1 and CDR2: SQVTM and ANQGSEA. CDR3 length equals 15 residues. With 4 bases clipped from V and 4 bases from J, the junction kept 12 bases outside the gene matches. The CDR3 DNA sequence: TGCAGCGTTGGCCGATCAAGGGGGCTAGCCACTGAAGCTTTCTTT. Translation gives CSVGRSRGLATEAFF.

The chain employs TRBV5-1 and TRBJ2-7, with D possibly being TRBD1 (6 bases). This CDR3 comprises 16 residues. Trimming left V 3 bases short and J 6 bases short, with 22 bases between. Germline V gene lookup returns CDR1 SGHRS and CDR2 YFSETQ. The CDR3 sequence: CASSSLTGVQGSEQYF. The CDR3 DNA reads TGCGCCAGCAGCTCCCTTACCGGCGTACAGGGTAGCGAGCAGTACTTC.

DNA of the CDR3: TGTGCCAGCAGCCGAGACGGCAGCGGGGGGTCCCATGAGCAGTTCTTC. Protein product: CASSRDGSGGSHEQFF. The rearrangement joins TRBV5-5 to TRBJ2-1, with 9 positions matching TRBD2. Trimming took 4 bases from V and 8 from J; bases not matched to a gene: 13. Germline CDR1 and CDR2: SGHKS and YYEKEE (reference sequence). The CDR3 extends over 16 amino acids. The full variable domain, in which reference TRBV5-5 and TRBJ2-1 provide the parts outside the CDR3, is DAGVTQSPTHLIKTRGQQVTLRCSPISGHKSVSWYQQVLGQGPQFIFQYYEKEERGRGNFPDRFSARQFPNYSSELNVNALLLGDSALYLCASSRDGSGGSHEQFFGPGTRLTVL.

This clone has only one observation. The chain uses TRBV6-1 and TRBJ1-6; 7 nucleotides agree with TRBD1. CDR1 and CDR2 from the germline V gene are MNHNS and SASEGT. The CDR3 runs to 13 residues. The junction had 6 bases not matched to a gene; V was cut back by 7 bases and J by 9 bases. The CDR3 loop is CASTLDRASPLHF. The CDR3 region has the DNA TGTGCCAGCACCCTAGACAGGGCTTCACCCCTCCACTTT.

The J gene is TRBJ2-2, the V gene TRBV14; a weak D match, TRBD1 (6 bases). V lost 4 bases, J lost 7 bases, and 10 bases lay in between. This CDR3 spans 13 amino acids. Germline V gene data show CDR1 as SGHDN and CDR2 as FVKESK. For the CDR3, the DNA is TGTGCCAGCAGCCTACAGGGTATCGGGGAGCTGTTTTTT. Protein: CASSLQGIGELFF.

This rearrangement joins TRBV6-1 to TRBJ1-4, with 7 positions matching TRBD1. V shed 7 bases and J 6 bases; nucleotides not matched to a gene: 5. The CDR3 is 13 residues long. Germline assignment: CDR1 MNHNS and CDR2 SASEGT. The CDR3, as DNA: TGTGCCAGCACTGGACAGGCCTATGAAAAACTGTTTTTT. Protein product: CASTGQAYEKLFF.

Worth noting for this clone: Other DNA sequences in this specimen translate into the identical CDR3. V gene TRBV5-1 combines with J gene TRBJ1-2; 7 positions match TRBD1. CDR1 and CDR2 (germline): SGHRS, YFSETQ. This CDR3 comprises 12 residues. The junction had 4 bases not matched to a gene; V was cut back by 3 bases and J by 8 bases. CDR3 amino acids: CASSWTGGGYTF. The CDR3 DNA sequence: TGCGCCAGCAGCTGGACAGGCGGGGGCTACACCTTC.

The rearrangement links TRBV5-1 to TRBJ2-5; possible D gene TRBD1, 6 bases. Looked up from germline, CDR1 is SGHRS and CDR2 is YFSETQ. The length of the CDR3 is 15 residues. Trimming removed 0 bases at V and 4 bases at J, with 13 bases between. CDR3: CASSLAPSGAETQYF. CDR3 nucleotide sequence: TGCGCCAGCAGCTTGGCCCCGTCAGGGGCAGAGACCCAGTACTTC.

V is TRBV7-9 and J is TRBJ2-5; 10 nucleotides align to TRBD2. CDR1 and CDR2 from the germline V gene are SEHNR and FQNEAQ (reference sequence). V trimming: 2 bases; J trimming: 5 bases; junction bases outside the gene matches: 8. There are 16 residues in the CDR3. The CDR3 reads CASSLPSGGAEETQYF. Here the CDR3 DNA reads TGTGCCAGCAGCTTACCCAGCGGGGGGGCAGAGGAGACCCAGTACTTC.

This sequence joins TRBV2 and TRBJ2-7, with 7 bases matching TRBD2. CDR3 length equals 13 residues. Germline-derived CDR1 and CDR2 are SNHLY and FYNNEI. Unmatched junction bases numbered 6, after V lost 4 bases and J lost 6 bases. The chain's CDR3 is CASSGTSLGEQYF. The DNA for the CDR3 is TGTGCCAGCAGTGGGACTAGTTTGGGCGAGCAGTACTTC.

CDR3 in DNA: TGTGCCAGTAGTACTCCGGGGACCCAGTACTTC. Translation gives CASSTPGTQYF. This chain links TRBV19 with TRBJ2-5; D gene uncertain. The CDR3 sequence is 11 residues long. Trimming removed 4 bases at V and 7 bases at J, with 7 bases between. The germline CDR1 and CDR2 sequences are LNHDA and SQIVND (reference sequence).

This sequence joins TRBV19 and TRBJ2-5; D perhaps matches TRBD2 (5 bases). The CDR3 contains 14 residues. Between the trimmed V and J ends, which lost 2 bases and 5 bases, there was a span of 12 bases. Looked up from germline, CDR1 is LNHDA and CDR2 is SQIVND (reference sequence). The CDR3 loop is CASSIPHTGETQYF. The DNA for the CDR3 is TGTGCCAGTAGTATACCCCATACGGGGGAGACCCAGTACTTC.

This chain links TRBV30 with TRBJ2-5; 9 positions match TRBD2. CDR1 and CDR2 (germline): GTSNPN, SVGIG (reference sequence). After removal of 7 bases from V and 4 bases from J, the junction contained 4 bases not matched to a gene. The CDR3 totals 12 residues. The CDR3 loop reads CASTAGGETQYF. CDR3 DNA: TGTGCCTCTACAGCGGGGGGAGAGACCCAGTACTTC.

The table lists this clone with a few counts. This chain uses TRBV7-6 with TRBJ1-6; D unclear. Germline V gives CDR1 SGHVS, CDR2 FNYEAQ. Trimming left V 5 bases short and J 7 bases short, with 6 bases between. CDR3 length equals 12 residues. Here the CDR3 reads CASSAGNSPLHF. The CDR3 coding sequence is TGTGCCAGCAGCGCGGGGAATTCACCCCTCCACTTT.

The chain carries TRBV5-1 and TRBJ1-1; D is possibly TRBD1 (5 bases). The CDR3 totals 13 residues. Germline loops: CDR1 SGHRS, CDR2 YFSETQ. Between the trimmed V and J ends, which lost 4 bases and 3 bases, there was a span of 10 bases. CDR3 loop: CASSVQDDTEAFF. CDR3 sequence (DNA): TGCGCCAGCAGCGTACAGGATGACACTGAAGCTTTCTTT.

This chain links TRBV10-3 with TRBJ1-1; D is unresolved. V was shortened by 7 bases and J by 3 bases, with 12 bases between the two germline ends. The CDR3 spans 13 residues. CDR1 and CDR2 (germline): ENHRY, SYGVKD. For the CDR3, the DNA is TGTGCCATCAACGGGGAGCCCTACACTGAAGCTTTCTTT. It translates to CAINGEPYTEAFF.

The V and J genes are TRBV2 and TRBJ2-5; 10 bases map to TRBD2. The V gene end was trimmed by 6 bases and the J gene end by 3 bases; junction bases not matched to a gene: 4. Germline V gene data show CDR1 as SNHLY and CDR2 as FYNNEI. The CDR3 loop spans 14 amino acids. The CDR3 reads CASRGTSVEETQYF. DNA of the CDR3: TGTGCCAGCAGGGGGACTAGCGTGGAAGAGACCCAGTACTTC.

The V gene is TRBV7-8, the J gene TRBJ1-5, with D possibly matching TRBD1 (5 bases). V lost 4 bases to trimming and J lost 2 bases, with 9 bases between them. The CDR3 totals 14 residues. The germline V gene encodes CDR1 SGHVS and CDR2 FQNEAQ. The CDR3 loop is CASSSLQGNQPQHF. The CDR3 DNA sequence: TGTGCCAGCAGCTCGTTACAGGGCAATCAGCCCCAGCATTTT.